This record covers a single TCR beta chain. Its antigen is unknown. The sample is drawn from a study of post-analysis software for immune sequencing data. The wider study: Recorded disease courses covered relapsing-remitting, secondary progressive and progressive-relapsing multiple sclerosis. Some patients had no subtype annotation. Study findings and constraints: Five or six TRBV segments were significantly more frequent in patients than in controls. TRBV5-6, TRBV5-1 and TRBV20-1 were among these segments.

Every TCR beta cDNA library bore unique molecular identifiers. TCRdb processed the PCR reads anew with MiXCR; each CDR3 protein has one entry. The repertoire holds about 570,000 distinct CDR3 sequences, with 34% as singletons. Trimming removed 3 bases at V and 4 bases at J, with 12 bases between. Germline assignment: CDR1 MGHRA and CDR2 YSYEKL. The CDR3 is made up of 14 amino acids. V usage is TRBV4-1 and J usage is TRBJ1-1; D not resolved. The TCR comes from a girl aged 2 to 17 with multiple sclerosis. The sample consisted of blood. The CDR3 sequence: CASSQGSIGTEAFF. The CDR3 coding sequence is TGCGCCAGCAGCCAGGGGAGCATAGGCACTGAAGCTTTCTTT.